The clone carrying this T cell receptor beta chain was picked up a small number of times. The antigen remains undetermined. Extraction and reverse transcription of RNA yielded cDNA as the sequencing template. The repertoire was sequenced with immunoSEQ multiplex PCR; TCRdb's copy has only in-frame clones and lacks some. The sample lists some 110,000 clones, roughly three fifths occurring once. Trimming removed 8 bases from V and 2 bases from J; junction bases left unmatched: 2. CDR1 and CDR2 (germline): PRHDT, FYEKMQ (reference sequence). CDR3 length equals 12 residues. This sample is drawn from a study of CD8+ T cells in alopecia areata. Overall study context: Tofacitinib continued for 6 to 18 months and was then withheld for 6 months.

Regarding the study as a whole: Shared TCR sequences were less clear between patients than in mice, possibly partly from HLA diversity. Only a single nonresponder existed, so baseline CD8+ expansion links stay unclear. The study found tofacitinib significantly decreased scalp clonality and expanded CD8+ clones among the top 100.

The treatment was: oral pan-JAK inhibitor, 5-10 mg twice daily. This clonotype originated in a human donor with alopecia areata. The source material was CD8+ T cells sorted from blood, sampled at week 24, from a patient treated with tofacitinib. This sequence joins TRBV13 and TRBJ1-1, with 7 bases aligning to TRBD1. The DNA of the CDR3 is TGTGCCAGCGGACAGGTTAACACTGAAGCTTTCTTT. This sequence encodes CASGQVNTEAFF.